This T cell receptor (beta chain) emerged from a study of graft-versus-host responses after intestinal transplantation. The data were produced by immunoSEQ multiplex PCR, yet TCRdb's version contains in-frame clones alone and is incomplete. The table has 130,000 to 150,000 clones, roughly 91% seen once; the top ten hold roughly 0.19%. For this clone: What it binds is not known.

Here the sequenced sample was unstimulated CD4+ T cells sorted from spleen or lymph node cells, taken before intestinal transplant. This TCR derives from a human donor who received an intestinal transplant.

As DNA, the CDR3 is TGTGCCAGCAGTCCCTGGACTAGCGGGAGGAGTCATGAGCAGTTCTTC. Translating it yields CASSPWTSGRSHEQFF. V and J are TRBV27 and TRBJ2-1, with 14 bases fitting TRBD2. The germline V gene has CDR1 MNHEY and CDR2 SMNVEV (reference sequence). J gave up 8 bases and V 5 bases, and 8 bases lay outside the gene matches. The CDR3 covers 16 residues.